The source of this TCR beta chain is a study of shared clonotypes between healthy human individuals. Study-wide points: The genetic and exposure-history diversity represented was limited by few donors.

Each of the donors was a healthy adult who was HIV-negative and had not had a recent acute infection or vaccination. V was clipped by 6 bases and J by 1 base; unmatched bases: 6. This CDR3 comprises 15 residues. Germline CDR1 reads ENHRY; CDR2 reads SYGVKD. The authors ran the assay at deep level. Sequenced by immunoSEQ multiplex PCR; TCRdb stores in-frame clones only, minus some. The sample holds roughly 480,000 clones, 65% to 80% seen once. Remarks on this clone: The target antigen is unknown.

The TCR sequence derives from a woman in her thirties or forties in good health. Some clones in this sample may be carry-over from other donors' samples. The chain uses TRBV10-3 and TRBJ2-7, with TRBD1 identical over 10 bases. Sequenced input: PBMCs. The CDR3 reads CAISSGDRGSYEQYF. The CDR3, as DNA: TGTGCCATCAGCTCGGGGGACAGGGGTTCCTACGAGCAGTACTTC.